This T cell receptor beta chain was captured in a study of T-cell reconstitution after alpha-beta-depleted transplantation in children. This clonotype was counted many times. The CDR3 contains 12 residues. V was shortened by 2 bases and J by 4 bases, with 5 bases between the two germline ends. Library preparation (for TCRbeta) was performed with unique molecular identifiers. TCRdb re-analysed the PCR reads in MiXCR, keeping a single row per CDR3 protein. This sample has 170,000 or so distinct CDR3 sequences; 6.5% to 7.5% occur once, and the top ten carry 3%. The origin of this receptor is a human donor who donated a stem cell graft to a child with Wiskott-Aldrich syndrome. The chain joins TRBV12-3 or TRBV12-4 to TRBJ2-5; unclear D gene. The specimen was PBMCs from the stem cell graft donor, collected from the stem cell graft. The CDR3 region is CASSLYPETQYF. CDR3 DNA: TGTGCCAGCAGTTTATATCCAGAGACCCAGTACTTC.